This T cell receptor beta chain was documented in a study of CD8 T cells in Susac syndrome. Points from the study as a whole: Regarding the TCR sequencing and HLA analysis, the study admitted that a relatively small number of individuals were involved.

The authors carried out high-throughput sequencing of TCR beta. They applied it to CD8+ and CD4+ T cells obtained from blood. The multiple sclerosis controls were treatment-naive patients affected by stable or active relapsing-remitting disease. RNA totalling about 0.45 to 1 ug underwent reverse transcription with random hexamers. Across 54 Vbeta and 13 Jbeta, immunoSEQ multiplex PCR amplified TCR beta CDR3. TCRdb reprocessed the immunoSEQ multiplex PCR reads with MiXCR, giving one entry per CDR3 protein. Of 400,000 to 550,000 distinct CDR3 sequences in the sample, more than 80% were seen once. Of note for this clonotype: Its antigen is undetermined.

V shed 3 bases and J shed 0 bases, with 9 bases lying between them. This CDR3 contains 13 residues. Germline V gives CDR1 SQVTM, CDR2 ANQGSEA. Source material: CD8+ T cells from PBMCs. The chain combines TRBV29-1 with TRBJ2-7; D gene uncertain. This TCR came from a human donor with multiple sclerosis. The CDR3 bases are TGCAGCGTTGAGGGCGGTACCTCCTACGAGCAGTACTTC. Translating gives CSVEGGTSYEQYF.